Below, one TCR beta chain is given with its context. Its specificity is not known. This CDR3 has 13 residues. Germline V gives CDR1 DFQATT, CDR2 SNEGSKA (reference sequence). V gave up 7 bases and J gave up 1 base; unmatched junction bases: 1. Included in the TCR beta cDNA libraries were unique molecular identifiers. TCRdb redid the calling of the PCR reads with MiXCR, one entry per CDR3 protein. The sample lists a few hundred thousand distinct CDR3 sequences; around 31% were seen once. The sample originates from a study of post-analysis software for immune sequencing data. On the study more broadly: Several disease courses (relapsing-remitting, secondary progressive and progressive-relapsing) of multiple sclerosis were included. Study-wide findings and caveats: Compared against controls, patients with multiple sclerosis displayed significantly lower normalized Chao1 diversity. F measure grouped same-batch samples tightly together. Roughly 5 TRBV segments, TRBV5-6, TRBV5-1 and TRBV20-1 among them, were found more frequent in patients than controls.

V usage is TRBV20-1 and J usage is TRBJ2-1; TRBD2 matches 10 bases. Source material: blood. This receptor was obtained from a girl aged 2 to 17 with multiple sclerosis. The CDR3 reads CSGLAGSYNEQFF. CDR3 DNA: TGCAGTGGACTAGCGGGTTCCTACAATGAGCAGTTCTTC.